The T cell receptor beta chain under discussion was sequenced for a study of cytomegalovirus exposure and HLA in healthy donors. Whole-study findings and limits: Rare sequences made up most TCRs, while some public TCRs were found in many donors.

Turning to this clone: The target antigen is unknown.

V shed 2 bases and J 4 bases; nucleotides not matched to a gene: 5. Germline V lookup: CDR1 SGHVS, CDR2 FQNEAQ. The length of the CDR3 is 17 residues. The PCR made use of 60 Vbeta and 13 Jbeta primers. Clones were read by immunoSEQ multiplex PCR, and TCRdb kept only the in-frame ones, dropping some. The repertoire consists of approximately 190,000 clones, with about 83% occurring once and the leading ten covering approximately 1.7%. Sample: PBMCs. The genes are TRBV7-8 and TRBJ2-3; 14 bases agree with TRBD2. The TCR comes from a man in his forties or fifties in good health and CMV-seropositive. As DNA, the CDR3 is TGTGCCAGCAGCTTATCGGGACTAGCGGGAGTGTCAGATACGCAGTATTTT. Translation gives CASSLSGLAGVSDTQYF.